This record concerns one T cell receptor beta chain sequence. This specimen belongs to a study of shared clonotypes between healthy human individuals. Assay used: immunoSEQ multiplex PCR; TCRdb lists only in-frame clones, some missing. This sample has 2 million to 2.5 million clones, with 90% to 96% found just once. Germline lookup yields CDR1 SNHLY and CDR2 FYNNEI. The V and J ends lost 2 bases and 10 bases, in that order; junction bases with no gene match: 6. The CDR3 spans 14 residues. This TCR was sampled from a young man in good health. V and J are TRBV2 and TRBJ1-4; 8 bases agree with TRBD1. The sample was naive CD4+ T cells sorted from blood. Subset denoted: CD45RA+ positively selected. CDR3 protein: CASSETRGPGKLFF. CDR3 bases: TGTGCCAGCAGTGAAACCAGGGGGCCTGGAAAACTGTTTTTT. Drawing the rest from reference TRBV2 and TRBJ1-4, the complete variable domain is EPEVTQTPSHQVTQMGQEVILRCVPISNHLYFYWYRQILGQKVEFLVSFYNNEISEKSEIFDDQFSVERPDGSNFTLKIRSTKLEDSAMYFCASSETRGPGKLFFGSGTQLSVL.